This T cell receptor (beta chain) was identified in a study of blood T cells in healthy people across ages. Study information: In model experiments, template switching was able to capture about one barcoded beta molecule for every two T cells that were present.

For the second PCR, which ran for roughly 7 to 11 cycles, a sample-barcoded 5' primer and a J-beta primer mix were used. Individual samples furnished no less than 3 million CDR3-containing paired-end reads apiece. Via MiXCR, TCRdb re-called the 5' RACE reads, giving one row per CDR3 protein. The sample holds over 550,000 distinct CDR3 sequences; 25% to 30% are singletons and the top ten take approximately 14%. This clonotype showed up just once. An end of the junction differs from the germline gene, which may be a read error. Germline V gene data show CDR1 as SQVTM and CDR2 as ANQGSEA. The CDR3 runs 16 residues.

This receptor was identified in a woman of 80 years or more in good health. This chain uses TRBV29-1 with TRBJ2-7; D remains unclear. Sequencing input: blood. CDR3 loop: CSVEDRRSGRTYGQYF. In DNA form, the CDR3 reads TGCAGCGTTGAGGATCGTAGGTCTGGTAGGACCTACGGGCAGTACTTC.